This TCR beta chain was sequenced for a study of human T cells and chemical hapten exposure. The CDR3 is 15 residues long. Trimming shortened V by 7 bases and J by 5 bases, and 17 bases separated the two germline ends. Time point noted: patch test 3, about 24 weeks after DPC sensitization. The treatment denotes: therapeutic diphenylcyclopropenone sensitization with weekly scalp DPC. MiXCR, run by TCRdb on the RACE reads, gives a single entry per CDR3 protein. The data show roughly 100,000 distinct CDR3 sequences, less than 35% seen once. Sample: whole blood, taken in connection with sensitization to the hapten diphenylcyclopropenone (DPC). The chain has TRBV12-3 or TRBV12-4 and TRBJ2-2, with D tentatively TRBD2 (6 bases). This TCR derives from a middle-aged man with alopecia areata. Some clones in this sample may be carry-over from other donors' samples. DNA of the CDR3: TGTGCCAGCAACCTCGGGAGTTCAATGACCGGGGAGCTGTTTTTT. Protein product: CASNLGSSMTGELFF.